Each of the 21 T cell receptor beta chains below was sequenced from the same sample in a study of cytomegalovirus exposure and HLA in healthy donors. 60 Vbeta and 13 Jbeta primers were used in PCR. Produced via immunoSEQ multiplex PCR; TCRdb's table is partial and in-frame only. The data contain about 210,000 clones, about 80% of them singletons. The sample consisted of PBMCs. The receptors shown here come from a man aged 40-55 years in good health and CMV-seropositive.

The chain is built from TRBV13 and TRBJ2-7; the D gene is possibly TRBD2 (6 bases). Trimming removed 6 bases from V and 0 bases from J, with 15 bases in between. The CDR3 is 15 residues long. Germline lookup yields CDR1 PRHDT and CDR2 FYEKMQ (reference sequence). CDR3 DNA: TGTGCCAGCAGTGATGTCCGGGAGAACTCCTACGAGCAGTACTTC. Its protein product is CASSDVRENSYEQYF.

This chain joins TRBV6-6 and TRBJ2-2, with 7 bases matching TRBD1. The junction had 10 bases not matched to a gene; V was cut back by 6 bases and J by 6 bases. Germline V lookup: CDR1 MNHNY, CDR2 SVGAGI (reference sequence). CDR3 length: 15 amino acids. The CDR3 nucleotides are TGTGCCAGCAGCACAGGGGCGGGTTCGGCCGGGGAGCTGTTTTTT. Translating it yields CASSTGAGSAGELFF.

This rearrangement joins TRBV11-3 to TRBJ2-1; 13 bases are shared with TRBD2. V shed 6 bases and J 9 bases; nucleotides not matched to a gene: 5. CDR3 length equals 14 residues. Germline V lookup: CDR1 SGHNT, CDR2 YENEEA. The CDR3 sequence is CASRGLAGYGEQFF. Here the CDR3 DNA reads TGTGCCAGCAGGGGACTAGCGGGATATGGTGAGCAGTTCTTC.

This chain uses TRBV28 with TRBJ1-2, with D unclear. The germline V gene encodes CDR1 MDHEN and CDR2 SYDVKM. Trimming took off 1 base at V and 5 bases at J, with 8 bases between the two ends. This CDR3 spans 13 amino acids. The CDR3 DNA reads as TGTGCCAGCAGTTTATCCCGGTGGTATGGCTACACCTTC. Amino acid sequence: CASSLSRWYGYTF.

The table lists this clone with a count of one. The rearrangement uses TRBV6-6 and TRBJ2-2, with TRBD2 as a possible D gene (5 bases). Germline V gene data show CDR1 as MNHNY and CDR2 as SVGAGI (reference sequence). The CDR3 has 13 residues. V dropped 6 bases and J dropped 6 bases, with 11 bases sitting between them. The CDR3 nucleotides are TGTGCCAGCAGCCGAGAGGGCTCCGGGGAGCTGTTTTTT. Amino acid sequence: CASSREGSGELFF.

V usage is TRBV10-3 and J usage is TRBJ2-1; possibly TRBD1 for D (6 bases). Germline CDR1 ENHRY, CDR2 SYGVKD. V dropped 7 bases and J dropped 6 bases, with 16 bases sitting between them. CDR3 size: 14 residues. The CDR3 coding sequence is TGTGCCATCAAGGGGGACGGCCTCAGCAATGAGCAGTTCTTC. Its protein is CAIKGDGLSNEQFF.

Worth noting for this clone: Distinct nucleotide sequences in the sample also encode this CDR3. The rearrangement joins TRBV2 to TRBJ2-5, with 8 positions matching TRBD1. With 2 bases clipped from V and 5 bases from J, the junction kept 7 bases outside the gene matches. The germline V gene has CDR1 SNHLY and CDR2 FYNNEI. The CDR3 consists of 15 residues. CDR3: CASSERQGAGETQYF. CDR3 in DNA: TGTGCCAGCAGTGAAAGGCAGGGGGCAGGGGAGACCCAGTACTTC.

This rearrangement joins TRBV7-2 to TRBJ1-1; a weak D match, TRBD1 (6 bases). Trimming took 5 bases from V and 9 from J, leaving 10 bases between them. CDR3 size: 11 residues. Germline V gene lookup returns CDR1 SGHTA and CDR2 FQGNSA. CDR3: CASSRDRKAFF. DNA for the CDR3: TGTGCCAGCAGCCGCGACAGGAAAGCTTTCTTT.

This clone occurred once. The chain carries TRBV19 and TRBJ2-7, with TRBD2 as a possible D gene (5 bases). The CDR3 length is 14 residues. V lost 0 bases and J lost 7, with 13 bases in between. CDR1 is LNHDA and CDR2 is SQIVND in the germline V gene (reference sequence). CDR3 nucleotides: TGTGCCAGTAGTATAGATCCAGGTACGGGGGAGCAGTACTTC. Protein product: CASSIDPGTGEQYF.

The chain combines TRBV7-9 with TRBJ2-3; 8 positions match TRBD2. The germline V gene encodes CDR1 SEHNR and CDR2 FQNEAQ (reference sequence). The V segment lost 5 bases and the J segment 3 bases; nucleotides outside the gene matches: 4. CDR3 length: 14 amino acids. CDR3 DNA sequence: TGTGCCAGCAGCCTCCAGCGGGAGACAGATACGCAGTATTTT. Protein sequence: CASSLQRETDTQYF.

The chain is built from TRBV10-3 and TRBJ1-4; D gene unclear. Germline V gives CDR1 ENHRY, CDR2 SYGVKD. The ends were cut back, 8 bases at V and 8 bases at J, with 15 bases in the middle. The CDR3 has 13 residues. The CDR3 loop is CAIRERVGEKLFF. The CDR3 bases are TGTGCCATCCGAGAGAGGGTAGGGGAAAAACTGTTTTTT.

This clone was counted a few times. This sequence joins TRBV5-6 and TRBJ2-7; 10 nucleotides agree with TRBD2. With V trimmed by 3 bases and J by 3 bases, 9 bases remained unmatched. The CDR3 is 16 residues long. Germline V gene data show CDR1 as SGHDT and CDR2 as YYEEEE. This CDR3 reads CASSWRRTSGFYEQYF. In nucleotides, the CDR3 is TGTGCCAGCAGCTGGAGACGGACTAGCGGTTTCTACGAGCAGTACTTC. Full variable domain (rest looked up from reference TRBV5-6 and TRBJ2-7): DAGVTQSPTHLIKTRGQQVTLRCSPKSGHDTVSWYQQALGQGPQFIFQYYEEEERQRGNFPDRFSGHQFPNYSSELNVNALLLGDSALYLCASSWRRTSGFYEQYFGPGTRLTVT.

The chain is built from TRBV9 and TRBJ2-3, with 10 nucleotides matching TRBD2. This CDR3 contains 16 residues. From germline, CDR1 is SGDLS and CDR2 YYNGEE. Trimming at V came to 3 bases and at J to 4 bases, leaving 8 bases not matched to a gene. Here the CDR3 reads CASSDRPSGSADTQYF. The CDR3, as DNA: TGTGCCAGCAGCGATAGGCCTAGCGGGAGTGCAGATACGCAGTATTTT. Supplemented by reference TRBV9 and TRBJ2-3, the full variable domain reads DSGVTQTPKHLITATGQRVTLRCSPRSGDLSVYWYQQSLDQGLQFLIQYYNGEERAKGNILERFSAQQFPDLHSELNLSSLELGDSALYFCASSDRPSGSADTQYFGPGTRLTVL.

CDR3 DNA sequence: TGCGCCAGCAGCTCACGGGCGGGTCGCTCTGGGGCCAACGTCCTGACTTTC. Translated: CASSSRAGRSGANVLTF. The chain combines TRBV5-1 with TRBJ2-6, with D maybe TRBD2 (5 bases). CDR3 size: 17 residues. Germline CDR1 is SGHRS and CDR2 is YFSETQ. Trimming removed 3 bases at V and 0 bases at J, with 13 bases between.

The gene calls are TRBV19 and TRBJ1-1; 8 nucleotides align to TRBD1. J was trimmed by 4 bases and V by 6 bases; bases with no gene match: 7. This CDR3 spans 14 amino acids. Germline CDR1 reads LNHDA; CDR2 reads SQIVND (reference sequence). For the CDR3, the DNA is TGTGCCAGTAGGATCGACAGGGGAGCCACTGAAGCTTTCTTT. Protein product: CASRIDRGATEAFF.

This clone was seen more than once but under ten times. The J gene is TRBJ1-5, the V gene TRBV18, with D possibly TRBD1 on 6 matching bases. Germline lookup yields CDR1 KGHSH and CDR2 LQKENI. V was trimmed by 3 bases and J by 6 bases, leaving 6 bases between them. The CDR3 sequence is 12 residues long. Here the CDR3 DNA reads TGTGCCAGCTCACCGGGGGCTCAGCCCCAGCATTTT. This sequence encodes CASSPGAQPQHF.

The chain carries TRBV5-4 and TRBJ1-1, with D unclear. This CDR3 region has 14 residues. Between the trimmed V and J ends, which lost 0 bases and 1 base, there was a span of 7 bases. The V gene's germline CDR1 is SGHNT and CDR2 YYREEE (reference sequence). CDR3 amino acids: CASSLAWQNTEAFF. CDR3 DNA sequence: TGTGCCAGCAGCTTGGCCTGGCAGAACACTGAAGCTTTCTTT. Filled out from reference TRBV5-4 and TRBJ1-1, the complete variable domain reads ETGVTQSPTHLIKTRGQQVTLRCSSQSGHNTVSWYQQALGQGPQFIFQYYREEENGRGNFPPRFSGLQFPNYSSELNVNALELDDSALYLCASSLAWQNTEAFFGQGTRLTVV.

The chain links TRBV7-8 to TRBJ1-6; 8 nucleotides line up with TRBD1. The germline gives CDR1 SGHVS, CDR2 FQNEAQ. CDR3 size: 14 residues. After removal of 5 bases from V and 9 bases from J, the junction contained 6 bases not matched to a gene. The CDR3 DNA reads TGTGCCAGCAGCCACGGACAGGGTATTTCACCCCTCCACTTT. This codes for CASSHGQGISPLHF.

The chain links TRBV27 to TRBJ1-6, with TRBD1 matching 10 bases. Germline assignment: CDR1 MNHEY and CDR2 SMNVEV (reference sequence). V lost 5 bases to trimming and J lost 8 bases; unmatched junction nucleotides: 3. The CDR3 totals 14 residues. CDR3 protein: CASSSGTGDSPLHF. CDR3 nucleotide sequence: TGTGCCAGCAGTAGCGGGACAGGGGATTCACCCCTCCACTTT.

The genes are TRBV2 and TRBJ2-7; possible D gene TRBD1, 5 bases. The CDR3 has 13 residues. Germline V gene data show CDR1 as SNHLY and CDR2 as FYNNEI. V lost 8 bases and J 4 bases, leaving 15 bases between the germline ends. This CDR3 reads CASGRGGAYEQYF. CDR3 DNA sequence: TGTGCCAGCGGAAGGGGTGGGGCGTACGAGCAGTACTTC. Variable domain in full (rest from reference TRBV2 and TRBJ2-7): EPEVTQTPSHQVTQMGQEVILRCVPISNHLYFYWYRQILGQKVEFLVSFYNNEISEKSEIFDDQFSVERPDGSNFTLKIRSTKLEDSAMYFCASGRGGAYEQYFGPGTRLTVT.

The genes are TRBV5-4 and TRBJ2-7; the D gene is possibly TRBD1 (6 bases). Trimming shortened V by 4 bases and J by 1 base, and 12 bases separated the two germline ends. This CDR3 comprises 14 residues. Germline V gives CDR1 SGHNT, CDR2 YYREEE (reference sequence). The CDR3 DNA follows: TGTGCCAGCAGCACCCAGGACAGATCCTACGAGCAGTACTTC. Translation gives CASSTQDRSYEQYF. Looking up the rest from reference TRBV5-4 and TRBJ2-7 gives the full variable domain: ETGVTQSPTHLIKTRGQQVTLRCSSQSGHNTVSWYQQALGQGPQFIFQYYREEENGRGNFPPRFSGLQFPNYSSELNVNALELDDSALYLCASSTQDRSYEQYFGPGTRLTVT.